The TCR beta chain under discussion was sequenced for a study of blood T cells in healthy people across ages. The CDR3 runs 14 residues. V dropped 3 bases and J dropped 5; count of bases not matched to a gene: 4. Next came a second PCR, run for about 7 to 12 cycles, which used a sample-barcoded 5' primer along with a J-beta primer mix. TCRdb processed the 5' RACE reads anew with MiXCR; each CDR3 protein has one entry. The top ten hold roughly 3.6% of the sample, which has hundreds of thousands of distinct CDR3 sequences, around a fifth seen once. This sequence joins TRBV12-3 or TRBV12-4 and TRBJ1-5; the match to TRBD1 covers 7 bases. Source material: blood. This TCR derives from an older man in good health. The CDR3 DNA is TGTGCCAGCAGTTTGGCCAGGGGGGATCAGCCCCAGCATTTT. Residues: CASSLARGDQPQHF.